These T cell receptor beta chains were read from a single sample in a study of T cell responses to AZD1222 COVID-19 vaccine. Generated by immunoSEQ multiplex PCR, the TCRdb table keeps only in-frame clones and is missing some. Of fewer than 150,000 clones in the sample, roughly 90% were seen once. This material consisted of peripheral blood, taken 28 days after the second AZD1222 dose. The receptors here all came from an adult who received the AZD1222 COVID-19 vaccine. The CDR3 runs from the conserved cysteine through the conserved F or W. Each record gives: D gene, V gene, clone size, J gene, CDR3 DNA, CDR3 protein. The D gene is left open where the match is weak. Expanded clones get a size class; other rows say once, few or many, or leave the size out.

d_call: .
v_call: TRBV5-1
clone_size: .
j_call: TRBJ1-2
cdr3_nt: TGCGCCAGCAGCTTGGGACGAGGGGGTGGCTACACCTTC
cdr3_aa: CASSLGRGGGYTF

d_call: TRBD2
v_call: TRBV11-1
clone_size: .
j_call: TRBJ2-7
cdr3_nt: TGTGCCAGCAGCCGCGGGCGGGGGGCCCCCTACGAGCAGTACTTC
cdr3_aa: CASSRGRGAPYEQYF

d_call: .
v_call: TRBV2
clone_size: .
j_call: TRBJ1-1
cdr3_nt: TGTGCCAGCAGTGAAGGGTTCCGACAGCACACTGAAGCTTTCTTT
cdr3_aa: CASSEGFRQHTEAFF

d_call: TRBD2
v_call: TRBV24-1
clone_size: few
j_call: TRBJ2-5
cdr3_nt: TGTGCCACCAGTGAAGGCGGGGGAGCCCGGGAGACCCAGTACTTC
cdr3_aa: CATSEGGGARETQYF

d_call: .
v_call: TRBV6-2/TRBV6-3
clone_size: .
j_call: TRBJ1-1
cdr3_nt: TGTGCCAGCAGTTATGTCGGTGGTGGCACTGAAGCTTTCTTT
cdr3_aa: CASSYVGGGTEAFF

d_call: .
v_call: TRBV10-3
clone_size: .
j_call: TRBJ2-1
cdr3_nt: TGTGCCATCAGAGGCGCGCAGGGAGGAAATGAGCAGTTCTTC
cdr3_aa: CAIRGAQGGNEQFF

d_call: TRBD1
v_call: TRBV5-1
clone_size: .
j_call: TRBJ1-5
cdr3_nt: TGCGCCAGCAGCTCCACAGGGGGCCGCAATCAGCCCCAGCATTTT
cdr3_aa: CASSSTGGRNQPQHF

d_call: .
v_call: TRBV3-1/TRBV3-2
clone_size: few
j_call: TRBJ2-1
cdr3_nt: TGTGCCAGCAGCCAACCCCCGAACGCTAATGAGCAGTTCTTC
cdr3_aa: CASSQPPNANEQFF

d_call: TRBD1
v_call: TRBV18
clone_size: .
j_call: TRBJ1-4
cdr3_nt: TGTGCCAGCTCACCCCAGGGGGCGCCTGGTGAAAAACTGTTTTTT
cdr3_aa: CASSPQGAPGEKLFF

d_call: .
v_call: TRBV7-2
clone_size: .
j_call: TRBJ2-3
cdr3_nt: TGTGCCAGCAGCGAACTCGTGGCTAGCGGCACAGATACGCAGTATTTT
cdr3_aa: CASSELVASGTDTQYF